The present TCR beta chain was sequenced within a study of OX40 agonist ivuxolimab in advanced cancers. About the research overall: Melanoma, hepatocellular carcinoma, head and neck or renal cell cancer occurred in dose-escalation patients.

Turning to this clone: Its antigen is not identified.

This CDR3 comprises 14 residues. Trimming removed 6 bases at V and 0 bases at J, with 12 bases between. The germline V gene encodes CDR1 KGHSH and CDR2 LQKENI. Measured with immunoSEQ multiplex PCR; TCRdb has only the in-frame clones, and not every one. The sample records 75,000 to 100,000 clones, 84% being singletons. Study-level results: Part of the nonresponder group also had normalized T-cell clonal expansion that was low.

Sampling of blood occurred at baseline, cycle 4 day 1, and cycle 7 day 1. The sequence came from an adult with an advanced solid tumor such as melanoma, head and neck, liver or kidney cancer. Source: CD4+ or CD8+ T cells sorted from blood, taken in a trial of the OX40 agonist ivuxolimab. The V and J genes are TRBV18 and TRBJ2-7; a possible D gene is TRBD1 (6 bases). This chain's CDR3 is CASSRDTFSYEQYF. CDR3 sequence (DNA): TGTGCCAGCTCCCGGGACACCTTCTCCTACGAGCAGTACTTC.